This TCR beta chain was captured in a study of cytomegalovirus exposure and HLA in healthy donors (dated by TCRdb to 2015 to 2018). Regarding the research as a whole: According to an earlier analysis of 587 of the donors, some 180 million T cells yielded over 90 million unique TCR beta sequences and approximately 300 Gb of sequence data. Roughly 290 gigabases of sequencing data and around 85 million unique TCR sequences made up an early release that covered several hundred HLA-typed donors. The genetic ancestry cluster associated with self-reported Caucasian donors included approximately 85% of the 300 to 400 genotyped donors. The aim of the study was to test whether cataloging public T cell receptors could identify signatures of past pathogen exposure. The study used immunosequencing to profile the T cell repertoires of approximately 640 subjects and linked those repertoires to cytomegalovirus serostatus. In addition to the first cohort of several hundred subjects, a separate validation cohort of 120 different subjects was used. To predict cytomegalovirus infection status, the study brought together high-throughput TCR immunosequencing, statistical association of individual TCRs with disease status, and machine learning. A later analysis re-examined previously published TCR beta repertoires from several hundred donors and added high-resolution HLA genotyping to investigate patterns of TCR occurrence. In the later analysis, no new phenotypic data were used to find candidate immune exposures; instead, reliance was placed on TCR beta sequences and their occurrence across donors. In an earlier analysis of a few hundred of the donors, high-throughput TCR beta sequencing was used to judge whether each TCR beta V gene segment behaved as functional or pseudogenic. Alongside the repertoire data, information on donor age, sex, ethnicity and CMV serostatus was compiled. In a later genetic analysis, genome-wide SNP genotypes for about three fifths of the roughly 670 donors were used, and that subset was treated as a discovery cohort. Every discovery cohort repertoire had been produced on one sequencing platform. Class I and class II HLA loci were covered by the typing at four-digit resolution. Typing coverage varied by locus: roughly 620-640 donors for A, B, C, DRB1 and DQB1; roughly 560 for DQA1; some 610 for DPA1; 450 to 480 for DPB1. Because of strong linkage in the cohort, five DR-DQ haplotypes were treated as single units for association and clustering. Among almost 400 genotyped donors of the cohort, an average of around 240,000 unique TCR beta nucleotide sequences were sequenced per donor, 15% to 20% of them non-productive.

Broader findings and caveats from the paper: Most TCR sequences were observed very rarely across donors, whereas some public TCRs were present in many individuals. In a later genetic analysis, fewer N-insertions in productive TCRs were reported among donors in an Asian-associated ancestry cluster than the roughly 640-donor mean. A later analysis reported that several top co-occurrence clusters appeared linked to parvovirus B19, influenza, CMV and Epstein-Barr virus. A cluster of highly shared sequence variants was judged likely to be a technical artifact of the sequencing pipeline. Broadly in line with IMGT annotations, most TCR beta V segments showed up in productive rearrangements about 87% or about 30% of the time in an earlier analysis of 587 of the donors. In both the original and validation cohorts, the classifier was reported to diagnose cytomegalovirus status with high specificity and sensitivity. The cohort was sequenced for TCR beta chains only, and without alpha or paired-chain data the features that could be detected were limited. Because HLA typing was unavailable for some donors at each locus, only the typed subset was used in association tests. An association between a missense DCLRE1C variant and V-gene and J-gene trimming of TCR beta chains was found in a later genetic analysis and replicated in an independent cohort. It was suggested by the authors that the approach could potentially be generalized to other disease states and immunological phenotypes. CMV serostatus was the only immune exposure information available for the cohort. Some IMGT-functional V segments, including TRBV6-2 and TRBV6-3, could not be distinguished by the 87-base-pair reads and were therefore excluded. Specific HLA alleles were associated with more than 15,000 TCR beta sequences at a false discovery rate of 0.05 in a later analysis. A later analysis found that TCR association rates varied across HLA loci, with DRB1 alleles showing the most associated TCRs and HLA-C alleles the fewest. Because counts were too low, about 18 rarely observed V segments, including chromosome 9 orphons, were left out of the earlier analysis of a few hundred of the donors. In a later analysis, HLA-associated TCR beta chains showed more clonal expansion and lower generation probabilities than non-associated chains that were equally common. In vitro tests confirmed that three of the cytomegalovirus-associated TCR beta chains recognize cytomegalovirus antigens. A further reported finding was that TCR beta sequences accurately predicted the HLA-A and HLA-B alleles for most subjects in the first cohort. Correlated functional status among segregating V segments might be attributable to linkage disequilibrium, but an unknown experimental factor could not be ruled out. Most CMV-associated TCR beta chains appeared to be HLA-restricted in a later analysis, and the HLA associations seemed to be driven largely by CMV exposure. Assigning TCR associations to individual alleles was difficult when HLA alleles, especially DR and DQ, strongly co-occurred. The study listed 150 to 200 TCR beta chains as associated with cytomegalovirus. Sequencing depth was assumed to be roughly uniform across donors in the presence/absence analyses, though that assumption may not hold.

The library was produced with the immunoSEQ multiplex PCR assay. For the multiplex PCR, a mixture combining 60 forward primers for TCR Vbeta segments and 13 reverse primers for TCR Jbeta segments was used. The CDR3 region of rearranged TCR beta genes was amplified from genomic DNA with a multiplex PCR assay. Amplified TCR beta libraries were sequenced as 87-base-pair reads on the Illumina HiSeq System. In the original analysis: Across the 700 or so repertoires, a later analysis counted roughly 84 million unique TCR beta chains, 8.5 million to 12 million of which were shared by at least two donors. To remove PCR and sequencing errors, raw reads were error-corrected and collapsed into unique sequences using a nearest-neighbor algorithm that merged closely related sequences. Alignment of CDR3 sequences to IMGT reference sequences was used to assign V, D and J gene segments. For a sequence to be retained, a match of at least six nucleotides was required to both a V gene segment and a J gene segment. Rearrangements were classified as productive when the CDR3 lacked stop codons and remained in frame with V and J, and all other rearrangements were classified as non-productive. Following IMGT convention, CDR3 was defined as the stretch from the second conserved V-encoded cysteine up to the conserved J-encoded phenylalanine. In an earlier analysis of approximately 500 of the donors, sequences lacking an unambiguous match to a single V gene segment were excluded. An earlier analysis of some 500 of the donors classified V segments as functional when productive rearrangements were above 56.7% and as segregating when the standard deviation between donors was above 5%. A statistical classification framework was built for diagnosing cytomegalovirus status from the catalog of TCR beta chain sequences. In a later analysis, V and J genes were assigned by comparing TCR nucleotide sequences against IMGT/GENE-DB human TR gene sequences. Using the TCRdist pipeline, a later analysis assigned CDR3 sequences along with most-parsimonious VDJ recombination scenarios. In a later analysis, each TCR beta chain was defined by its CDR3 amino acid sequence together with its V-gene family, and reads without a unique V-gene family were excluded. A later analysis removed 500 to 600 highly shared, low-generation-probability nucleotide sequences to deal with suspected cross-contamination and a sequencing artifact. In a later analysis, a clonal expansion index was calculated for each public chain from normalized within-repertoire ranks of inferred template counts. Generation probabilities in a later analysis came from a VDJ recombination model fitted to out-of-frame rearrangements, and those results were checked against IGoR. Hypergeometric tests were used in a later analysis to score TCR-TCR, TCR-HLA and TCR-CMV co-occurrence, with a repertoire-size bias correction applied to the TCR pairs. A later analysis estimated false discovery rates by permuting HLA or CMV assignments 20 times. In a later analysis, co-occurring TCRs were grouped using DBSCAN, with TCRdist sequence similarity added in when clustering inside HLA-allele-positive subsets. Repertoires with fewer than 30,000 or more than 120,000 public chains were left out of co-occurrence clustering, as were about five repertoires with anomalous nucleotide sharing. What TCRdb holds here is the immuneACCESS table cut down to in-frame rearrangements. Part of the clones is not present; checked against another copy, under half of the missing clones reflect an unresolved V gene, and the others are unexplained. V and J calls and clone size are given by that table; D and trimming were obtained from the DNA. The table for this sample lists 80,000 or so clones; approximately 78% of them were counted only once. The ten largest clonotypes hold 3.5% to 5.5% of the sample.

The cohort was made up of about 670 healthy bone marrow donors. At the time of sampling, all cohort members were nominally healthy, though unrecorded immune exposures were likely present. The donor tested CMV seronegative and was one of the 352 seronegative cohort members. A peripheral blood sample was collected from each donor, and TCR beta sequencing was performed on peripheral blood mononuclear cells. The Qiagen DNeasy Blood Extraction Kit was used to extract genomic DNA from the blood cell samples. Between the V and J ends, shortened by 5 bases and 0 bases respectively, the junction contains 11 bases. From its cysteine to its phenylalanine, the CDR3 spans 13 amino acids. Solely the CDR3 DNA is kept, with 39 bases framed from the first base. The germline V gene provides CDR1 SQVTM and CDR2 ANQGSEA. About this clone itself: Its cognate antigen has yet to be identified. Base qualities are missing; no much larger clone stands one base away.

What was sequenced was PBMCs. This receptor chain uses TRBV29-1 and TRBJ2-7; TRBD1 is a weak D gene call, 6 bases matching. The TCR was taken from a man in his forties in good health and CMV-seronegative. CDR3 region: CSVRTGSSYEQYF. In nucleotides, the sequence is TGCAGCGTTAGAACAGGGAGCTCCTACGAGCAGTACTTC.